This T cell receptor (beta chain) was sequenced for a study of spatial heterogeneity in lung cancer. Background on the study: Matched bulk RNA-seq provided a T cell module score, and TCR transcript counts in tumor regions correlated strongly with it. There were, on average, more than 9.5 raw-read appearances for each unique TCR and UMI combination.

Study observations and caveats: Mutation counts in tumors were tracked by counts of expanded intratumoral alpha and beta TCRs.

Every individual TCR cDNA molecule carried its own unique molecular identifier, which allowed correction of PCR and sequencing errors. One entry per CDR3 protein, called by TCRdb with MiXCR from the 5' RACE reads. The data show tens of thousands of distinct CDR3 sequences, approximately 4.3% seen once. Indicated time point: sample taken at primary tumor resection. The input material, whole RNA from tumor, nontumor lung or frozen PBMC, was sequenced unsorted. The sample holds many counts of this clonotype. What it binds is not known. This specimen consisted of lung tumor tissue, obtained at surgery. This TCR came from a male donor with early-stage non-small cell lung cancer.

CDR3 amino acids: CASSFGGNTIYF. The CDR3 DNA reads as TGTGCCAGCAGTTTTGGTGGAAACACCATATATTTT. The chain uses TRBV12-3 or TRBV12-4 and TRBJ1-3, with D hard to call. The V end was cut by 3 bases, the J end by 3 bases, with 3 bases between. The CDR3 is made up of 12 amino acids.